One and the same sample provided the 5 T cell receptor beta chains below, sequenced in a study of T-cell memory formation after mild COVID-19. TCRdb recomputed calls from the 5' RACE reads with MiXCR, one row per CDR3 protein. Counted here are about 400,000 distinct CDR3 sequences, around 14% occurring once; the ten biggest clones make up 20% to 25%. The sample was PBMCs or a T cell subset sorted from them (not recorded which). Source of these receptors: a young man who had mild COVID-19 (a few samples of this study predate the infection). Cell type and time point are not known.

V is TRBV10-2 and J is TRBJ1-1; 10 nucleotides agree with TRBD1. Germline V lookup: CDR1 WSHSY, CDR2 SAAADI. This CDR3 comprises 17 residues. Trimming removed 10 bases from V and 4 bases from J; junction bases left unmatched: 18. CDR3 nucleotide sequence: TGCGCCACCACCGGCGGGACAGGGGATAATTGGGTCACTGAAGCTTTCTTT. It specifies CATTGGTGDNWVTEAFF.

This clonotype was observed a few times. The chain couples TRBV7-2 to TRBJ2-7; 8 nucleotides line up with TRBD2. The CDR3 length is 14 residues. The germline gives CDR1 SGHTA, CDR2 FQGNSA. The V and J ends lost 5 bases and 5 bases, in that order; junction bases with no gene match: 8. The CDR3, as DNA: TGTGCCAGCAGCGCCCGGACTAGCTTGAACGAGCAGTACTTC. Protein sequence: CASSARTSLNEQYF.

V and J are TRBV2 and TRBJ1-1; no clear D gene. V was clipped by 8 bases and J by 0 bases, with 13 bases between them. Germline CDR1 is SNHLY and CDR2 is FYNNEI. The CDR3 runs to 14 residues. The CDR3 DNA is TGTGCCAGCCGGCCCCAAAACATGAACACTGAAGCTTTCTTT. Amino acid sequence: CASRPQNMNTEAFF.

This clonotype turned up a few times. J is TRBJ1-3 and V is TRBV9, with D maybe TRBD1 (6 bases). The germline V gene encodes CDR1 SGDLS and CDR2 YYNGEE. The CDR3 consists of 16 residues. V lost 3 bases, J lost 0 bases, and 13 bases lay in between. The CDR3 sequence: CASSGEQGSSGNTIYF. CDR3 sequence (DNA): TGTGCCAGCAGCGGAGAACAGGGCTCCTCTGGAAACACCATATATTTT.

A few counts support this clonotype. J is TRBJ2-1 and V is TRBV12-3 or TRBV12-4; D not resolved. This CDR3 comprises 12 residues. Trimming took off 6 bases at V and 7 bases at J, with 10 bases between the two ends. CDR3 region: CASSISQNEQFF. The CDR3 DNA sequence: TGTGCCAGCAGCATCAGCCAGAATGAGCAGTTCTTC.